This TCR beta chain was sequenced for a study of Ad26.COV2.S vaccination and SARS-CoV-2 variants. Looking at the study overall: Ad26.COV2.S was injected intramuscularly once or twice, 56 days apart.

The method was immunoSEQ multiplex PCR; TCRdb's version includes in-frame clones alone and lacks a portion of them. This repertoire shows around 400,000 clones, roughly 80% found once; its top ten account for 7.4%. CDR1 and CDR2 (germline): GTSNPN, SVGIG (reference sequence). Unmatched junction bases numbered 12, after V lost 3 bases and J lost 0 bases. The CDR3 runs 17 residues. Treatment reported: 19 received Ad26.COV2.S at low or high dose, single or two shots; roughly five received placebo; per-sample allocation not given. The investigators took samples on day 63 after the first vaccine or placebo injection. Wuhan-strain spike was delivered by a replication-incompetent Ad26 vector.

The gene calls are TRBV30 and TRBJ1-2, with 8 bases that match TRBD1. The TCR originated in a person aged 18-65 years who received the Ad26.COV2.S COVID-19 vaccine or a placebo. The material was peripheral blood, obtained in a trial of Ad26.COV2.S vaccine versus placebo. The CDR3 coding sequence is TGTGCCTGGAGCCCCTCGGACAGGGATCTGTCTAACTATGGCTACACCTTC. Amino acids: CAWSPSDRDLSNYGYTF.